This T cell receptor beta chain was retrieved from a study of beta chain features in type 1 diabetes. General study findings and limits: It was among patients, rather than healthy donors, that naive, central memory and Treg TCRB repertoires appeared more similar.

Comment on this clone: The antigen is unknown.

CDR1 and CDR2 (germline): SGHVS, FQNEAQ. This CDR3 comprises 16 residues. V lost 6 bases to trimming and J lost 1 base; unmatched junction nucleotides: 10. One heparinised draw, averaging roughly 110 mL, was taken per donor. Every isolated RNA sample was fully reverse transcribed, so sequencing captured expressed TCRB transcripts. Read counts averaged roughly 3.5 million for samples of naive, central memory and regulatory T cells. Some clones are missing from TCRdb's copy, which holds only in-frame ones; the method was immunoSEQ multiplex PCR. The sample includes 300,000 to 400,000 clones, around 7.6% of them seen just once.

The chain joins TRBV7-8 to TRBJ1-1; 8 bases map to TRBD1. This receptor was identified in a woman between 18 and 30 years old in good health. Material for sequencing was central memory CD4+ T cells from blood. The CDR3 DNA reads as TGTGCCAGCAGTCGTTCTACAGGGGGTAGGAACACTGAAGCTTTCTTT. It is translated as CASSRSTGGRNTEAFF.